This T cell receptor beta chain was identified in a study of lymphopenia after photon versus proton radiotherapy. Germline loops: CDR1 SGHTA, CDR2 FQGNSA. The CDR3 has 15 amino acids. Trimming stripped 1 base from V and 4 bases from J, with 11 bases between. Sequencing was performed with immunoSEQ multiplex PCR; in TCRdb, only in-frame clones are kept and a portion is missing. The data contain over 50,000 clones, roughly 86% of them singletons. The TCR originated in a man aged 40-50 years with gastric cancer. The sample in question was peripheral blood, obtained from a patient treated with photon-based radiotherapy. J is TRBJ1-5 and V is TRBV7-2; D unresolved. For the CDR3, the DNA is TGTGCCAGCAGCTTAGGTAGCAGAAGAAATCAGCCCCAGCATTTT. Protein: CASSLGSRRNQPQHF.